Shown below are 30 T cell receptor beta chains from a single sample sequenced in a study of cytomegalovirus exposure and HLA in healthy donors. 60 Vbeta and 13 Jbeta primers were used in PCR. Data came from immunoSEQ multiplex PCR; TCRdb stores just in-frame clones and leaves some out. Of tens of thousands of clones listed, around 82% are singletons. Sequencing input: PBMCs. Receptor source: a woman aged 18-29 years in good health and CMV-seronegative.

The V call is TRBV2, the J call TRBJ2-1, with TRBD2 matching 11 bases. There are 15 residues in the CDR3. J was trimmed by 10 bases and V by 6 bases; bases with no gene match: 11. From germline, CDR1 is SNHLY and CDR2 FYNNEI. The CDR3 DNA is TGTGCCAGCAGGGGGGAACTAGCGGGAGTTGGGGAGCAGTTCTTC. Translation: CASRGELAGVGEQFF.

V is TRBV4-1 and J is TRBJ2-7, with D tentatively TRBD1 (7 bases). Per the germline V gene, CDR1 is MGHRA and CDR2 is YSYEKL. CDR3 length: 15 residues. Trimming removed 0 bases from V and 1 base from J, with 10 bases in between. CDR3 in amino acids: CASSQEAGGSYEQYF. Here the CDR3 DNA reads TGCGCCAGCAGCCAAGAGGCAGGGGGGTCCTACGAGCAGTACTTC.

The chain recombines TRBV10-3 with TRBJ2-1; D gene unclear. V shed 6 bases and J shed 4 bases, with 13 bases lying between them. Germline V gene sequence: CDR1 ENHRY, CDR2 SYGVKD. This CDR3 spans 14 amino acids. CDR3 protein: CAIRYSEVYNEQFF. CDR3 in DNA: TGTGCCATCAGGTACTCTGAGGTTTACAATGAGCAGTTCTTC.

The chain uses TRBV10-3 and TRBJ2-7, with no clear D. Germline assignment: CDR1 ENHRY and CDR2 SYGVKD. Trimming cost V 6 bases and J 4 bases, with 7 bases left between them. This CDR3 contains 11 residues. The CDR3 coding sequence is TGTGCCATCAGCCTCGGTTACGAGCAGTACTTC. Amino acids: CAISLGYEQYF.

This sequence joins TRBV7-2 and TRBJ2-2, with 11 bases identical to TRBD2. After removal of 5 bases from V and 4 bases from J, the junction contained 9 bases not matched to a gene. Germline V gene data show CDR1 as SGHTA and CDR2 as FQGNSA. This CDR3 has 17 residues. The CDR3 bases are TGTGCCAGCAGCGATAAACTAGCGGGAGTGGGCACCGGGGAGCTGTTTTTT. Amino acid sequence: CASSDKLAGVGTGELFF.

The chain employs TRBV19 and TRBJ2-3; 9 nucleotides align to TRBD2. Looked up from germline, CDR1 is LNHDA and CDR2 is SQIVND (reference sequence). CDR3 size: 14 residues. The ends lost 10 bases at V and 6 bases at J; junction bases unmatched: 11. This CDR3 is CATRGGREVDTQYF. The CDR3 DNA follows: TGTGCCACGCGAGGCGGGAGGGAGGTGGATACGCAGTATTTT. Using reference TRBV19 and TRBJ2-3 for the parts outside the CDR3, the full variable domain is DGGITQSPKYLFRKEGQNVTLSCEQNLNHDAMYWYRQDPGQGLRLIYYSQIVNDFQKGDIAEGYSVSREKKESFPLTVTSAQKNPTAFYLCATRGGREVDTQYFGPGTRLTVL.

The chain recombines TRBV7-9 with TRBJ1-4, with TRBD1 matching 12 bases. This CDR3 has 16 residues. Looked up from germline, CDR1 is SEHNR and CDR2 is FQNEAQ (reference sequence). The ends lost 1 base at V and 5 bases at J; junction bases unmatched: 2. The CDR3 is CASSLGDRGRNEKLFF. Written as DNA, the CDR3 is TGTGCCAGCAGCTTAGGGGACAGGGGGCGGAATGAAAAACTGTTTTTT. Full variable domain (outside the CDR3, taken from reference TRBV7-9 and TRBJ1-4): DTGVSQNPRHKITKRGQNVTFRCDPISEHNRLYWYRQTLGQGPEFLTYFQNEAQLEKSRLLSDRFSAERPKGSFSTLEIQRTEQGDSAMYLCASSLGDRGRNEKLFFGSGTQLSVL.

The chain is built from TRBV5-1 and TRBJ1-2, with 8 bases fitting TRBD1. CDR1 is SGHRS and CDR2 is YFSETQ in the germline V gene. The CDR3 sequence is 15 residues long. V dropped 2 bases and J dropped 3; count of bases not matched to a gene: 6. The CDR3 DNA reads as TGCGCCAGCAGCTTCCTGACAGGGGAGGACTATGGCTACACCTTC. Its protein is CASSFLTGEDYGYTF.

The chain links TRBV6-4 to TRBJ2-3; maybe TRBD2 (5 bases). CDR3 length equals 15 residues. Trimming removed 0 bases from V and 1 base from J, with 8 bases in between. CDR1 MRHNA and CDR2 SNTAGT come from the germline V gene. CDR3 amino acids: CASSDSLEGTDTQYF. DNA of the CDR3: TGTGCCAGCAGTGACTCGCTGGAGGGCACAGATACGCAGTATTTT.

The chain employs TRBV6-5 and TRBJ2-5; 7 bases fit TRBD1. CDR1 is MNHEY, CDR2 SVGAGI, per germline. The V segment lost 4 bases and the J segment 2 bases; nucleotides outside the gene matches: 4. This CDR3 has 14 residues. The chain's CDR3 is CASSFTGVQETQYF. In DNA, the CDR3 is TGTGCCAGCAGTTTCACAGGGGTACAAGAGACCCAGTACTTC.

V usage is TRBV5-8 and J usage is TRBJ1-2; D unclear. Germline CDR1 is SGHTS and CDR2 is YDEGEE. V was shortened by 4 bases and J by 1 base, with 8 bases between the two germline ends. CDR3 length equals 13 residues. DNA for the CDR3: TGTGCCAGCAGCCCACAGCTTAACTATGGCTACACCTTC. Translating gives CASSPQLNYGYTF.

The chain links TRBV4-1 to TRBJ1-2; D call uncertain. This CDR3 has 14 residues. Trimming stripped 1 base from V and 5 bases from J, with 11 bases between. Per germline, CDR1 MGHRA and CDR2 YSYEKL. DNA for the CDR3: TGCGCCAGCAGCCAAGTCCCCCCGGGGTATGGCTACACCTTC. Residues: CASSQVPPGYGYTF.

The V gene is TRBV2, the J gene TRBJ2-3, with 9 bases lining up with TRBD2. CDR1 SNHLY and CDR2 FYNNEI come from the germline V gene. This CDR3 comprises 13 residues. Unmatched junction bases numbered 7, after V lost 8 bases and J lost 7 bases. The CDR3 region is CASGREGQNTQYF. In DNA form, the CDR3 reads TGTGCCAGCGGGCGGGAGGGGCAGAATACGCAGTATTTT.

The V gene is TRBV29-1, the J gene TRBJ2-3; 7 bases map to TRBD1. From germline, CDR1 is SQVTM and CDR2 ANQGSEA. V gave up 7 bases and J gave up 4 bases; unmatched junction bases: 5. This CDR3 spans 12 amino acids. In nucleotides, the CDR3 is TGCAGCGCAAGGACAGGTCCAGATACGCAGTATTTT. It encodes CSARTGPDTQYF.

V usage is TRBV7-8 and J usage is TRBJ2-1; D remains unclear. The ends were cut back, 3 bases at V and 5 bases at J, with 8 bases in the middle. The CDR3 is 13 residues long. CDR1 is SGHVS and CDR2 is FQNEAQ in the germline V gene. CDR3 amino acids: CASSFYNHNEQFF. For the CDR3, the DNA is TGTGCCAGCAGCTTTTACAACCACAATGAGCAGTTCTTC.

Written as DNA, the CDR3 is TGTGCCAGCAGTACACAAAGGGGCCCCCAAGAGACCCAGTACTTC. Protein product: CASSTQRGPQETQYF. This chain uses TRBV28 with TRBJ2-5; maybe TRBD1 (5 bases). CDR1 and CDR2 from the germline V gene are MDHEN and SYDVKM. Trimming cost V 5 bases and J 1 base, with 14 bases left between them. The CDR3 consists of 15 residues.

CDR3 in amino acids: CASNSPTDTQYF. The CDR3 DNA sequence: TGTGCCAGCAACTCGCCCACAGATACGCAGTATTTT. V is TRBV28 and J is TRBJ2-3; no definite D call. Trimming took off 7 bases at V and 2 bases at J, with 7 bases between the two ends. The CDR3 is made up of 12 amino acids. Germline CDR1 reads MDHEN; CDR2 reads SYDVKM.

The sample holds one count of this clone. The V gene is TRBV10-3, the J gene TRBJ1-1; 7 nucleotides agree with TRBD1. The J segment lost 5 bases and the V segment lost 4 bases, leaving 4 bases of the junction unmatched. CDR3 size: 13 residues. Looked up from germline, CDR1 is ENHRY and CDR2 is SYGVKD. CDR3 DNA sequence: TGTGCCATCAGTGGACAGGGTTTGACTGAAGCTTTCTTT. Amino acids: CAISGQGLTEAFF.

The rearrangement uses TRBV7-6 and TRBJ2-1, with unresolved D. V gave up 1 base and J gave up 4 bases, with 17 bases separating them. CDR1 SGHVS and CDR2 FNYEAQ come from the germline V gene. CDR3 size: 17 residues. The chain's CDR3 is CASSLGAMAALYNEQFF. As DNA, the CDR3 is TGTGCCAGCAGCTTAGGGGCTATGGCAGCCCTTTACAATGAGCAGTTCTTC.

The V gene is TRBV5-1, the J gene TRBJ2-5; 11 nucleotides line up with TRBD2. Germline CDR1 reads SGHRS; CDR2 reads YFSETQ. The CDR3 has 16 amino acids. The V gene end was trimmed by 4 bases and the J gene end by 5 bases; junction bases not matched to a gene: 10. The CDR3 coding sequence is TGCGCCAGCAGCCTCTCGACTAGCGGGATGGGGGAGACCCAGTACTTC. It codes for CASSLSTSGMGETQYF.

CDR3 DNA sequence: TGTGCCATCAGTGAGTCAGTGACAGGGGTAGGGGACACTGAAGCTTTCTTT. The encoded protein is CAISESVTGVGDTEAFF. The chain uses TRBV10-3 and TRBJ1-1; TRBD1 matches 8 bases. This CDR3 contains 17 residues. Germline V gives CDR1 ENHRY, CDR2 SYGVKD. V lost 0 bases and J lost 3; bases outside the gene matches: 9.

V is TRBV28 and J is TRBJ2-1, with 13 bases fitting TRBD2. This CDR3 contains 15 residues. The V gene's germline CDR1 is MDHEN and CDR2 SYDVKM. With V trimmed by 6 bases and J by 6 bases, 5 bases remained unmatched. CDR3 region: CASSARTSGGNEQFF. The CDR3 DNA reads TGTGCCAGCAGCGCCCGGACTAGCGGGGGCAATGAGCAGTTCTTC.

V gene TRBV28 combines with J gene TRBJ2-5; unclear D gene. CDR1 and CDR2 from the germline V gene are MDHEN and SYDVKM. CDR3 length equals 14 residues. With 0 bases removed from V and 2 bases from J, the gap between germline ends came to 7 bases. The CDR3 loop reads CASSLWSRQETQYF. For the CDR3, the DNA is TGTGCCAGCAGTTTATGGTCTAGGCAAGAGACCCAGTACTTC.

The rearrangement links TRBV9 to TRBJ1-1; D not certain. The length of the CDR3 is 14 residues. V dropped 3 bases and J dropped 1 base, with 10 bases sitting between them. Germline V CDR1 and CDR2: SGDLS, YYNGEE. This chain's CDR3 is CASSGGISNTEAFF. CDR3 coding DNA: TGTGCCAGCAGCGGTGGCATCTCGAACACTGAAGCTTTCTTT.

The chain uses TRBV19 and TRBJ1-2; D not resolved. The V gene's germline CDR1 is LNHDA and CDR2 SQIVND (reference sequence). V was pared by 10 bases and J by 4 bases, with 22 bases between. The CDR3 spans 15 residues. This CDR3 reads CATKKDIPGGYGYTF. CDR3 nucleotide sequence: TGTGCCACCAAAAAAGACATACCGGGAGGCTATGGCTACACCTTC.

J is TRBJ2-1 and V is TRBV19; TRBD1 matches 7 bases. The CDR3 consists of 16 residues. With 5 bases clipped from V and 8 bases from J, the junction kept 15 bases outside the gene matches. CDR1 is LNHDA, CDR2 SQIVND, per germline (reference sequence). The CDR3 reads CASSPAWGTDRDEQFF. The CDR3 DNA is TGTGCCAGTAGTCCTGCATGGGGGACAGACCGTGATGAGCAGTTCTTC.

Here the CDR3 reads CASSVLTGEETQYF. The CDR3 DNA reads as TGTGCCAGCAGTGTACTGACAGGGGAAGAGACCCAGTACTTC. The rearrangement links TRBV2 to TRBJ2-5; 8 nucleotides line up with TRBD1. The V and J ends lost 4 bases and 3 bases, in that order; junction bases with no gene match: 4. Germline loops: CDR1 SNHLY, CDR2 FYNNEI. The CDR3 is 14 residues long.

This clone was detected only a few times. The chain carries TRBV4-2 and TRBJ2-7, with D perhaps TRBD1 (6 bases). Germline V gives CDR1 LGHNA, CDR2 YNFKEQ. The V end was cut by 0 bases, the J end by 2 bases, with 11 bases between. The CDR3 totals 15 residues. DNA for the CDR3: TGTGCCAGCAGCCAAGATCTGGGGGCTGCCTACGAGCAGTACTTC. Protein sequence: CASSQDLGAAYEQYF.

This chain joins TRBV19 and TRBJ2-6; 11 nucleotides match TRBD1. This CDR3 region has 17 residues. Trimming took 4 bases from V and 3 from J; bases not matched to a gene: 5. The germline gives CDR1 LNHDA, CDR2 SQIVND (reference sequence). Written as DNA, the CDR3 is TGTGCCAGTAGTAGAGGACAGGGGGCGCGTGGGGCCAACGTCCTGACTTTC. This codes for CASSRGQGARGANVLTF.

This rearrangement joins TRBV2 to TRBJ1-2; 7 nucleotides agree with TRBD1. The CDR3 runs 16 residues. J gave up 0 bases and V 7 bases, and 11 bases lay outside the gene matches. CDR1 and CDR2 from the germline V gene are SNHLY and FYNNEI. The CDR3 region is CASTISGQRANYGYTF. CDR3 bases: TGTGCCAGCACAATTTCGGGACAGCGAGCTAACTATGGCTACACCTTC.